One and the same sample provided the 4 T cell receptor beta chains below, sequenced in a study of blood T cell repertoires in COVID-19. Produced via immunoSEQ multiplex PCR; TCRdb's table is partial and in-frame only. The sample holds hundreds of thousands of clones, 85% seen once. Sequencing was carried out using peripheral blood. The receptors here all came from a woman aged 18 to 35 with acute or convalescent COVID-19.

The CDR3 DNA reads as TGTGCCAGCAGCGCCCAGGGGGCCAACTATGGCTACACCTTC. It is translated as CASSAQGANYGYTF. The chain links TRBV9 to TRBJ1-2, with TRBD1 identical over 8 bases. Looked up from germline, CDR1 is SGDLS and CDR2 is YYNGEE. V trimming: 3 bases; J trimming: 2 bases; junction bases outside the gene matches: 3. The length of the CDR3 is 14 residues.

CDR3 DNA sequence: TGTGCCAGCAGGACACTAGCCGGGACAGGGGTCGTGAACACTGAAGCTTTCTTT. Its protein is CASRTLAGTGVVNTEAFF. The chain recombines TRBV7-3 with TRBJ1-1; 10 bases match TRBD1. This CDR3 contains 18 residues. V lost 6 bases, J lost 0 bases, and 13 bases stayed unmatched. Germline-derived CDR1 and CDR2 are SGHTA and FQGTGA.

The chain joins TRBV9 to TRBJ1-1, with 7 bases lining up with TRBD1. CDR3 length equals 15 residues. V shed 0 bases, J shed 0 bases, and the junction held 2 bases outside the gene matches. Germline lookup yields CDR1 SGDLS and CDR2 YYNGEE. The CDR3 spells CASSVGGGLNTEAFF. For the CDR3, the DNA is TGTGCCAGCAGCGTAGGAGGGGGCCTGAACACTGAAGCTTTCTTT.

The chain recombines TRBV30 with TRBJ1-5; 7 nucleotides align to TRBD1. Germline V lookup: CDR1 GTSNPN, CDR2 SVGIG (reference sequence). Trimming removed 1 base from V and 3 bases from J; junction bases left unmatched: 6. The CDR3 totals 15 residues. CDR3 nucleotide sequence: TGTGCCTGGAGTGGGGGACAGTTATACAATCAGCCCCAGCATTTT. This translates into CAWSGGQLYNQPQHF.